Below, 27 T cell receptor beta chains from the same sample are listed, as sequenced in a study of beta chain features in type 1 diabetes. Expressed TCRB transcripts were sequenced after all isolated RNA was converted to cDNA. The method was immunoSEQ multiplex PCR; TCRdb's version includes in-frame clones alone and lacks a portion of them. The repertoire consists of hundreds of thousands of clones, with 15% occurring once and the leading ten covering under 0.095%. The sample taken for sequencing was naive CD4+ T cells from blood. These receptors came from a man aged 18 to 30 in good health.

This clone was counted a few times. This sequence joins TRBV11-1 and TRBJ2-1; no firm D call. V was trimmed by 2 bases and J by 11 bases, leaving 13 bases between them. The germline gives CDR1 SGHAT, CDR2 FQDESV (reference sequence). This CDR3 is built from 13 residues. CDR3 in amino acids: CASSLPGGRKQFF. CDR3 coding DNA: TGTGCCAGCAGCTTACCGGGCGGAAGGAAGCAGTTCTTC.

This clone turned up a few times. The same CDR3 also results from other DNA sequences found in this sample. The rearrangement uses TRBV28 and TRBJ1-4; D might be TRBD1 (6 bases). CDR1 and CDR2 from the germline V gene are MDHEN and SYDVKM. V was pared by 5 bases and J by 0 bases, with 10 bases between. CDR3 length: 15 residues. This chain's CDR3 is CASSPRTATNEKLFF. The CDR3 DNA reads as TGTGCCAGCAGTCCCAGGACAGCAACTAATGAAAAACTGTTTTTT.

V usage is TRBV5-4 and J usage is TRBJ2-6; D is undetermined. The CDR3 has 15 residues. The V and J ends lost 1 base and 2 bases respectively, with 7 bases between them. Germline V gene lookup returns CDR1 SGHNT and CDR2 YYREEE (reference sequence). In nucleotides, the CDR3 is TGTGCCAGCAGCTTGAAGGGCGCTGGGGCCAACGTCCTGACTTTC. It is translated as CASSLKGAGANVLTF.

J is TRBJ1-1 and V is TRBV7-9; D perhaps matches TRBD1 (5 bases). This CDR3 has 15 amino acids. V lost 7 bases and J lost 1, with 16 bases in between. Per germline, CDR1 SEHNR and CDR2 FQNEAQ (reference sequence). CDR3: CASNPPNGANTEAFF. The CDR3 region has the DNA TGTGCCAGCAACCCACCGAACGGGGCGAACACTGAAGCTTTCTTT.

The chain links TRBV28 to TRBJ2-2, with TRBD1 matching over 10 bases. Germline loops: CDR1 MDHEN, CDR2 SYDVKM. Germline trimming cut 7 bases from V and 3 bases from J; bases unmatched to any gene: 11. This CDR3 contains 17 residues. The CDR3 reads CASTLARGQGHTGELFF. CDR3 in DNA: TGTGCCAGCACCCTTGCCCGGGGACAGGGGCACACCGGGGAGCTGTTTTTT.

The J gene is TRBJ2-6, the V gene TRBV28; D possibly corresponds to TRBD1 (6 bases). Deletions cut 2 bases from V and 2 bases from J, with 10 bases between. Germline V CDR1 and CDR2: MDHEN, SYDVKM. The CDR3 runs 16 residues. The DNA of the CDR3 is TGTGCCAGCAGTTTAACACAGGGCCCTGGGGCCAACGTCCTGACTTTC. Its translation is CASSLTQGPGANVLTF.

V is TRBV9 and J is TRBJ2-6, with 7 bases lining up with TRBD1. Germline CDR1 is SGDLS and CDR2 is YYNGEE. The CDR3 consists of 17 residues. The trim removed 6 bases at V and 0 bases at J, leaving 9 bases unmatched. This CDR3 reads CASKTRDSPSGANVLTF. The CDR3 DNA sequence: TGTGCCAGCAAGACCCGGGACAGCCCCTCTGGGGCCAACGTCCTGACTTTC. The complete variable domain, with remaining parts taken from reference TRBV9 and TRBJ2-6, reads DSGVTQTPKHLITATGQRVTLRCSPRSGDLSVYWYQQSLDQGLQFLIQYYNGEERAKGNILERFSAQQFPDLHSELNLSSLELGDSALYFCASKTRDSPSGANVLTFGAGSRLTVL.

This clone was recorded a few times. This chain links TRBV4-3 with TRBJ1-2; TRBD1 might be the D (6 bases). Germline CDR1 reads LGHNA; CDR2 reads YSLEER. There are 16 residues in the CDR3. V was cut by 4 bases and J by 4 bases, with 19 bases left in between. The CDR3 sequence: CASSPTEGGQSYGYTF. Written as DNA, the CDR3 is TGCGCCAGCAGCCCCACCGAGGGGGGGCAGAGCTATGGCTACACCTTC.

This clone was observed a few times. V usage is TRBV28 and J usage is TRBJ1-1; no reliable D call. The CDR3 runs 17 residues. In germline, CDR1 is MDHEN, CDR2 SYDVKM. V lost 5 bases to trimming and J lost 1 base, with 20 bases between them. The CDR3 bases are TGTGCCAGCAGTGTACGGCGGACGGGAAATAAGAACACTGAAGCTTTCTTT. This sequence encodes CASSVRRTGNKNTEAFF.

This chain joins TRBV29-1 and TRBJ2-4; perhaps TRBD1 as D (5 bases). The CDR3 covers 13 residues. V gave up 6 bases and J gave up 0 bases, with 9 bases separating them. Germline V gene sequence: CDR1 SQVTM, CDR2 ANQGSEA. The CDR3 DNA sequence: TGCAGCGTCTCACAGGTAGCCAAAAACATTCAGTACTTC. As protein: CSVSQVAKNIQYF.

This chain joins TRBV7-2 and TRBJ2-7; 9 nucleotides line up with TRBD2. Per the germline V gene, CDR1 is SGHTA and CDR2 is FQGNSA. Unmatched junction bases numbered 17, after V lost 5 bases and J lost 6 bases. The CDR3 contains 17 residues. CDR3 amino acids: CASSRSGTSPIIGEQYF. As DNA, the CDR3 is TGTGCCAGCAGCCGATCCGGGACTAGCCCCATTATAGGCGAGCAGTACTTC.

This clone was picked up a small number of times. The J gene is TRBJ2-7, the V gene TRBV2; D call uncertain. The CDR3 is made up of 16 amino acids. The V gene lost 5 bases and the J gene lost 0 bases, with 17 bases spanning the gap. CDR1 is SNHLY, CDR2 FYNNEI, per germline. The CDR3 DNA reads TGTGCCAGCAGTCCCGTTCCGGGTTTAAGCTCCTACGAGCAGTACTTC. It is translated as CASSPVPGLSSYEQYF.

This clone was picked up a small number of times. Other nucleotide sequences in the sample specify the same CDR3. The chain recombines TRBV5-4 with TRBJ2-2; 8 nucleotides line up with TRBD1. In germline, CDR1 is SGHNT, CDR2 YYREEE (reference sequence). Trimming removed 5 bases from V and 0 bases from J; junction bases left unmatched: 3. The CDR3 is 15 amino acids. The CDR3 here is CASSSGQANTGELFF. The CDR3 DNA sequence: TGTGCCAGCAGTTCGGGACAGGCGAACACCGGGGAGCTGTTTTTT.

This clone was counted a few times. The chain is built from TRBV7-9 and TRBJ1-4, with a possible D match to TRBD1 (6 bases). The V gene's germline CDR1 is SEHNR and CDR2 FQNEAQ (reference sequence). The CDR3 totals 13 residues. V lost 6 bases and J 4 bases, leaving 9 bases between the germline ends. CDR3 residues: CASRRTDNEKLFF. The CDR3 DNA follows: TGTGCCAGCAGACGGACAGATAATGAAAAACTGTTTTTT.

The chain recombines TRBV5-6 with TRBJ1-2, with D hard to call. The germline CDR1 and CDR2 sequences are SGHDT and YYEEEE. CDR3 size: 13 residues. The V end was cut by 0 bases, the J end by 8 bases, with 11 bases between. CDR3 coding DNA: TGTGCCAGCAGCTTGGTATCTGTGCGAGGCTACACCTTC. Translating it yields CASSLVSVRGYTF.

The chain employs TRBV7-2 and TRBJ1-1; D is ambiguous. The CDR3 has 15 amino acids. The germline V gene has CDR1 SGHTA and CDR2 FQGNSA. Trimming cost V 7 bases and J 4 bases, with 19 bases left between them. CDR3 in DNA: TGTGCCAGCATCTCCCAAGCCCGGGTTAGCACTGAAGCTTTCTTT. As protein: CASISQARVSTEAFF.

The chain combines TRBV6-6 with TRBJ2-7; D gene uncertain. Germline CDR1 MNHNY, CDR2 SVGAGI (reference sequence). The CDR3 contains 13 residues. V gave up 3 bases and J gave up 1 base, with 7 bases separating them. CDR3 loop: CASSYIRSYEQYF. The DNA for the CDR3 is TGTGCCAGCAGTTATATTAGGTCCTACGAGCAGTACTTC.

The genes are TRBV9 and TRBJ2-2; perhaps TRBD2 as D (5 bases). This CDR3 has 17 amino acids. Per germline, CDR1 SGDLS and CDR2 YYNGEE. Trimming left V 4 bases short and J 1 base short, with 17 bases between. CDR3 nucleotide sequence: TGTGCCAGCAGCCATAGAAGCGGACTTGGGAACACCGGGGAGCTGTTTTTT. It is translated as CASSHRSGLGNTGELFF.

The chain joins TRBV9 to TRBJ2-1, with TRBD2 matching 15 bases. CDR3 length: 21 amino acids. Germline-derived CDR1 and CDR2 are SGDLS and YYNGEE. V dropped 4 bases and J dropped 3; count of bases not matched to a gene: 17. The CDR3, as DNA: TGTGCCAGCAGCTTAGACCCTCTCGGGACTAGCGGGAGGATCTTCTACAATGAGCAGTTCTTC. It codes for CASSLDPLGTSGRIFYNEQFF.

The chain links TRBV2 to TRBJ1-5, with D tentatively TRBD1 (6 bases). CDR1 is SNHLY, CDR2 FYNNEI, per germline. The V end lost 5 bases, the J end lost 0 bases, and 11 bases lay between the germline ends. This CDR3 has 15 residues. In nucleotides, the CDR3 is TGTGCCAGCAGTCCCAGGGGCTATAGCAATCAGCCCCAGCATTTT. Translation gives CASSPRGYSNQPQHF.

The gene calls are TRBV27 and TRBJ2-4; D not resolved. Germline-derived CDR1 and CDR2 are MNHEY and SMNVEV (reference sequence). V was shortened by 5 bases and J by 9 bases, with 17 bases between the two germline ends. This CDR3 spans 14 amino acids. The CDR3 region is CASSQPSATSIQYF. The CDR3, as DNA: TGTGCCAGCAGTCAGCCCTCAGCTACGAGCATTCAGTACTTC.

The chain is built from TRBV28 and TRBJ2-4; no clear D gene. Per the germline V gene, CDR1 is MDHEN and CDR2 is SYDVKM. The germline V and J ends were trimmed by 2 bases and 15 bases, with 17 bases remaining between them. The CDR3 spans 13 residues. CDR3 nucleotides: TGTGCCAGCAGTTTACGGCAGCCGATTCGTCGGTACTTC. Amino acids: CASSLRQPIRRYF.

This clone appeared a few times. J is TRBJ2-7 and V is TRBV28; D remains unclear. The germline V gene has CDR1 MDHEN and CDR2 SYDVKM. V lost 2 bases to trimming and J lost 0 bases, with 11 bases between them. The CDR3 spans 15 residues. This CDR3 is CASSLHGRSSYEQYF. CDR3 in DNA: TGTGCCAGCAGTTTACACGGTCGTAGCTCCTACGAGCAGTACTTC.

The CDR3 DNA sequence: TGTGCCAGCAGCCCCGGACAGTACGAGCAGTACTTC. It encodes CASSPGQYEQYF. This chain uses TRBV7-2 with TRBJ2-7, with a possible D match to TRBD1 (6 bases). The CDR3 runs to 12 residues. Deletions cut 5 bases from V and 4 bases from J, with 9 bases between. The germline V gene encodes CDR1 SGHTA and CDR2 FQGNSA. The variable domain in full, with the rest retrieved from reference TRBV7-2 and TRBJ2-7, is GAGVSQSPSNKVTEKGKDVELRCDPISGHTALYWYRQSLGQGLEFLIYFQGNSAPDKSGLPSDRFSAERTGGSVSTLTIQRTQQEDSAVYLCASSPGQYEQYFGPGTRLTVT.

The CDR3 coding sequence is TGTGCCAGCAGCTTGCGGATTAACTATGGCTACACCTTC. This codes for CASSLRINYGYTF. The V gene is TRBV5-4, the J gene TRBJ1-2; D remains ambiguous. Trimming pared 1 base from V and 1 base from J, leaving 5 bases between. Germline CDR1 is SGHNT and CDR2 is YYREEE (reference sequence). CDR3 length equals 13 residues.

The J gene is TRBJ2-5, the V gene TRBV30, with TRBD2 matching over 10 bases. Germline loops: CDR1 GTSNPN, CDR2 SVGIG (reference sequence). Trimming took 4 bases from V and 3 from J; bases not matched to a gene: 2. There are 13 residues in the CDR3. CDR3 nucleotides: TGTGCCTGGAACGGACTAGCGGAAGAGACCCAGTACTTC. Protein product: CAWNGLAEETQYF.

This clone was counted a few times. This chain uses TRBV10-3 with TRBJ2-7; D unresolved. Germline assignment: CDR1 ENHRY and CDR2 SYGVKD. This CDR3 is 13 amino acids long. Trimming removed 0 bases at V and 7 bases at J, with 10 bases between. The CDR3 protein is CAISESTSGEQYF. In nucleotides, the CDR3 is TGTGCCATCAGTGAGTCGACCTCCGGGGAGCAGTACTTC.